These 31 T cell receptor beta chains were all obtained from the same sample, sequenced in a study of immune evolution from preneoplasia to lung adenocarcinoma. Sequencing was performed with immunoSEQ multiplex PCR; in TCRdb, only in-frame clones are kept and a portion is missing. The data show fewer than 9,000 clones, approximately 80% seen once. Source material: FFPE invasive lung adenocarcinoma tissue. Receptor source: a person aged 45-69 years with lung adenocarcinoma.

The table lists this clone with a count of one. The chain recombines TRBV28 with TRBJ1-1; TRBD1 agrees at 7 bases. The CDR3 contains 13 residues. V lost 5 bases, J lost 1 base, and 1 base stayed unmatched. Germline CDR1 MDHEN, CDR2 SYDVKM. CDR3 sequence (DNA): TGTGCCAGCAGTAGGACAGGGAACACTGAAGCTTTCTTT. Its translation is CASSRTGNTEAFF.

This clone occurred once. This chain joins TRBV9 and TRBJ1-6; 11 positions agree with TRBD1. The CDR3 covers 15 residues. From germline, CDR1 is SGDLS and CDR2 YYNGEE. Trimming at V came to 4 bases and at J to 6 bases, leaving 3 bases not matched to a gene. For the CDR3, the DNA is TGTGCCAGCAGCCCTGGACAGGGGGCTAATTCACCCCTCCACTTT. Its protein is CASSPGQGANSPLHF.

The V and J genes are TRBV29-1 and TRBJ2-3; tentative D call: TRBD2 (5 bases). The CDR3 runs to 14 residues. Trimming took off 3 bases at V and 7 bases at J, with 17 bases between the two ends. Germline-derived CDR1 and CDR2 are SQVTM and ANQGSEA. The CDR3 sequence is CSVDGEGRTHTQYF. In DNA form, the CDR3 reads TGCAGCGTTGACGGGGAAGGTCGTACGCATACGCAGTATTTT.

There are a few counts of this clone. V gene TRBV4-1 combines with J gene TRBJ1-4; no clear D gene. Trimming left V 0 bases short and J 8 bases short, with 25 bases between. The V gene's germline CDR1 is MGHRA and CDR2 YSYEKL. The CDR3 contains 19 residues. DNA for the CDR3: TGCGCCAGCAGCCAAGATCCCCGGGGAACGGGGTCGGGATGGGAAAAACTGTTTTTT. As protein: CASSQDPRGTGSGWEKLFF.

The V call is TRBV27, the J call TRBJ2-3; D unclear. Deletions cut 5 bases from V and 3 bases from J, with 15 bases between. The V gene's germline CDR1 is MNHEY and CDR2 SMNVEV (reference sequence). The CDR3 has 15 amino acids. CDR3 amino acids: CASSLIYPQTDTQYF. The CDR3 region has the DNA TGTGCCAGCAGTCTGATATACCCCCAGACAGATACGCAGTATTTT.

As regards this clone: An end of the junction differs from the germline gene, which may be a read error. Within the sample, other DNA sequences also encode this same CDR3. The genes are TRBV6-6 and TRBJ1-2, with 7 bases fitting TRBD1. The CDR3 consists of 13 residues. Germline CDR1 is MNHNY and CDR2 is SVGAGI (reference sequence). The CDR3 is CASSPGQYYGYTF. CDR3 bases: TGTGCCAGCAGCCCGGGACAGTACTATGGTTACACCTTC.

The V gene is TRBV27, the J gene TRBJ2-1; TRBD1 is a possible D gene (6 bases). Between the trimmed V and J ends, which lost 10 bases and 2 bases, there was a span of 9 bases. The CDR3 spans 12 residues. CDR1 and CDR2 from the germline V gene are MNHEY and SMNVEV (reference sequence). CDR3 DNA sequence: TGTGCCACCGGGACAACCTACAATGAGCAGTTCTTC. This codes for CATGTTYNEQFF.

This sequence joins TRBV5-4 and TRBJ2-5; no clear D. This CDR3 has 11 amino acids. Germline CDR1 and CDR2: SGHNT and YYREEE (reference sequence). V was trimmed by 5 bases and J by 5 bases, leaving 7 bases between them. CDR3 nucleotide sequence: TGTGCCAGCAGACTTGGGGAGACCCAGTACTTC. Translated, it gives CASRLGETQYF.

The CDR3 sequence is CASNLAGQPQHF. For the CDR3, the DNA is TGTGCCAGCAACCTGGCGGGTCAGCCCCAGCATTTT. The chain joins TRBV5-6 to TRBJ1-5; D unclear. This CDR3 has 12 amino acids. V gave up 6 bases and J gave up 6 bases, with 10 bases separating them. Germline CDR1 reads SGHDT; CDR2 reads YYEEEE.

The chain couples TRBV14 to TRBJ2-7; the D is unclear. The V and J ends lost 3 bases and 2 bases respectively, with 14 bases between them. Per germline, CDR1 SGHDN and CDR2 FVKESK. This CDR3 spans 15 amino acids. The CDR3 nucleotides are TGTGCCAGCAGCCACATCGCTAGGACCCCCTACGAGCAGTACTTC. It specifies CASSHIARTPYEQYF.

The chain links TRBV5-1 to TRBJ2-3, with D perhaps matching TRBD1 (6 bases). The germline V and J ends were trimmed by 4 bases and 4 bases, with 13 bases remaining between them. The CDR3 totals 14 residues. Germline CDR1 is SGHRS and CDR2 is YFSETQ. The CDR3 loop is CASSANPGADTQYF. CDR3 in DNA: TGCGCCAGCAGCGCAAATCCAGGGGCAGATACGCAGTATTTT.

With respect to this clone: A read error may produce the germline difference seen at one junction end. The chain couples TRBV20-1 to TRBJ1-1; 7 nucleotides match TRBD1. Germline V gene data show CDR1 as DFQATT and CDR2 as SNEGSKA (reference sequence). This CDR3 is built from 10 residues. CDR3 nucleotide sequence: TGCAGTGCCCGGACAGGAATTGTACCCTTT. Its translation: CSARTGIVPF.

The CDR3 loop reads CASSLGQNYEQYF. DNA for the CDR3: TGTGCCAGTAGTCTGGGGCAGAACTACGAGCAGTACTTC. The gene calls are TRBV19 and TRBJ2-7; D may be TRBD1 (5 bases). The CDR3 has 13 residues. Trimming removed 5 bases from V and 3 bases from J, with 11 bases in between. Germline CDR1 LNHDA, CDR2 SQIVND (reference sequence).

The chain recombines TRBV2 with TRBJ1-5, with D hard to call. Trimming shortened V by 7 bases and J by 2 bases, and 12 bases separated the two germline ends. Germline V gives CDR1 SNHLY, CDR2 FYNNEI. There are 14 residues in the CDR3. CDR3 in DNA: TGTGCCAGCACCTTCAATTCGGGCAATCAGCCCCAGCATTTT. Amino acid sequence: CASTFNSGNQPQHF.

This chain links TRBV4-2 with TRBJ2-1, with a tentative D call TRBD2 (6 bases). V lost 0 bases and J lost 9, with 21 bases in between. This CDR3 region has 17 residues. The germline V gene has CDR1 LGHNA and CDR2 YNFKEQ. The CDR3 DNA sequence: TGTGCCAGCAGCCAAGATCTCTCGGAGGGTGTTGCTTTTGAGCAGTTCTTC. This translates into CASSQDLSEGVAFEQFF.

V and J are TRBV2 and TRBJ2-1, with TRBD2 as a possible D gene (6 bases). This CDR3 has 13 amino acids. The germline CDR1 and CDR2 sequences are SNHLY and FYNNEI. V shed 2 bases and J shed 4 bases, with 6 bases lying between them. CDR3 loop: CASSELAYNEQFF. The CDR3 DNA follows: TGTGCCAGCAGTGAACTAGCGTACAATGAGCAGTTCTTC.

V usage is TRBV27 and J usage is TRBJ2-1, with 8 bases aligning to TRBD2. CDR1 MNHEY and CDR2 SMNVEV come from the germline V gene (reference sequence). There are 13 residues in the CDR3. After removal of 9 bases from V and 9 bases from J, the junction contained 10 bases not matched to a gene. CDR3 region: CASRLAGHGEQFF. CDR3 bases: TGTGCCAGTCGCCTAGCGGGCCACGGTGAGCAGTTCTTC.

The chain has TRBV10-2 and TRBJ2-7, with 8 positions matching TRBD2. The CDR3 sequence is 14 residues long. In germline, CDR1 is WSHSY, CDR2 SAAADI. Trimming took 9 bases from V and 4 from J; bases not matched to a gene: 11. The CDR3 is CASCPAGAGYEQYF. Written as DNA, the CDR3 is TGCGCCAGTTGTCCAGCGGGAGCGGGTTACGAGCAGTACTTC.

This chain joins TRBV11-2 and TRBJ1-3, with D tentatively TRBD1 (6 bases). Between the trimmed V and J ends, which lost 4 bases and 5 bases, there was a span of 9 bases. In germline, CDR1 is SGHAT, CDR2 FQNNGV. CDR3 length: 13 amino acids. The CDR3 DNA follows: TGTGCCAGCAGCTCGCAGGGGAGAAACACCATATATTTT. This sequence encodes CASSSQGRNTIYF.

The chain joins TRBV18 to TRBJ1-2, with 12 bases that match TRBD1. Trimming removed 4 bases from V and 6 bases from J; junction bases left unmatched: 3. This CDR3 comprises 14 residues. In germline, CDR1 is KGHSH, CDR2 LQKENI. CDR3 sequence: CASSLGTGGDGYTF. The CDR3 DNA sequence: TGTGCCAGCTCACTCGGGACAGGGGGCGATGGCTACACCTTC.

This clone was observed a few times. Other DNA sequences from this sample encode an identical CDR3 as well. The V gene is TRBV7-9, the J gene TRBJ2-4; the match to TRBD1 covers 9 bases. Germline V gene lookup returns CDR1 SEHNR and CDR2 FQNEAQ (reference sequence). The CDR3 has 15 residues. With V trimmed by 5 bases and J by 2 bases, 4 bases remained unmatched. CDR3 nucleotide sequence: TGTGCCAGCAGCCCGACAGGGGGGACCAAAAACATTCAGTACTTC. Translation gives CASSPTGGTKNIQYF.

The genes are TRBV7-8 and TRBJ2-5; TRBD1 matches at 7 bases. J lost 1 base, V lost 5 bases, and 10 bases had no gene match. The CDR3 consists of 16 residues. Germline V gene data show CDR1 as SGHVS and CDR2 as FQNEAQ. The DNA for the CDR3 is TGTGCCAGCAGCCCCTTGGTGACAGGGCCCCAAGAGACCCAGTACTTC. This gives the protein CASSPLVTGPQETQYF.

The V call is TRBV6-1, the J call TRBJ2-7, with 7 nucleotides matching TRBD2. V lost 3 bases to trimming and J lost 2 bases; unmatched junction nucleotides: 4. Germline loops: CDR1 MNHNS, CDR2 SASEGT. The CDR3 runs to 14 residues. For the CDR3, the DNA is TGTGCCAGCAGTGAGTACGGGAGGACCTACGAGCAGTACTTC. It is translated as CASSEYGRTYEQYF.

This clone was recorded only once. V usage is TRBV4-1 and J usage is TRBJ2-5; D is uncertain. The CDR3 is 15 residues long. V was cut by 4 bases and J by 0 bases, with 12 bases left in between. Germline V gene lookup returns CDR1 MGHRA and CDR2 YSYEKL. CDR3 loop: CASSLTGLDQETQYF. The CDR3 DNA follows: TGCGCCAGCAGCCTCACTGGGCTAGACCAAGAGACCCAGTACTTC.

V usage is TRBV27 and J usage is TRBJ2-5; 9 nucleotides match TRBD2. This CDR3 spans 16 amino acids. The J segment lost 5 bases and the V segment lost 2 bases, leaving 9 bases of the junction unmatched. CDR1 MNHEY and CDR2 SMNVEV come from the germline V gene (reference sequence). The CDR3 region is CASSLGRLAGIETQYF. CDR3 DNA sequence: TGTGCCAGCAGTTTAGGAAGGCTAGCGGGAATTGAGACCCAGTACTTC.

The V call is TRBV28, the J call TRBJ2-7; D not certain. The germline CDR1 and CDR2 sequences are MDHEN and SYDVKM. Between the trimmed V and J ends, which lost 3 bases and 1 base, there was a span of 13 bases. The CDR3 is 15 amino acids. The CDR3 sequence is CASSFAALVSYEQYF. The DNA of the CDR3 is TGTGCCAGCAGTTTCGCGGCGCTTGTATCCTACGAGCAGTACTTC.

The rearrangement joins TRBV19 to TRBJ2-7; possible D gene TRBD1, 5 bases. V was clipped by 6 bases and J by 0 bases, with 12 bases between them. CDR3 length: 14 residues. Germline CDR1 and CDR2: LNHDA and SQIVND (reference sequence). This CDR3 reads CASRPDRASYEQYF. CDR3 sequence (DNA): TGTGCCAGTAGGCCCGACAGAGCCTCCTACGAGCAGTACTTC. The variable domain in full, with the rest retrieved from reference TRBV19 and TRBJ2-7, is DGGITQSPKYLFRKEGQNVTLSCEQNLNHDAMYWYRQDPGQGLRLIYYSQIVNDFQKGDIAEGYSVSREKKESFPLTVTSAQKNPTAFYLCASRPDRASYEQYFGPGTRLTVT.

The chain has TRBV19 and TRBJ2-7, with D uncertain. Looked up from germline, CDR1 is LNHDA and CDR2 is SQIVND (reference sequence). The CDR3 runs to 16 residues. Deletions cut 1 base from V and 0 bases from J, with 13 bases between. Written as DNA, the CDR3 is TGTGCCAGTAGTATAGGTGGAACGACCTACTCCTACGAGCAGTACTTC. Protein sequence: CASSIGGTTYSYEQYF.

The chain joins TRBV9 to TRBJ2-5; 7 bases align to TRBD2. The junction had 3 bases not matched to a gene; V was cut back by 0 bases and J by 4 bases. This CDR3 contains 14 residues. Germline V gene data show CDR1 as SGDLS and CDR2 as YYNGEE. DNA for the CDR3: TGTGCCAGCAGCGTAGACCCTAGCGGAGAGACCCAGTACTTC. It is translated as CASSVDPSGETQYF.

The chain links TRBV5-5 to TRBJ2-7; 8 bases fit TRBD2. The CDR3 is 16 residues long. The trim removed 2 bases at V and 0 bases at J, leaving 7 bases unmatched. Looked up from germline, CDR1 is SGHKS and CDR2 is YYEKEE (reference sequence). CDR3 loop: CASSFLSGSVSYEQYF. Written as DNA, the CDR3 is TGTGCCAGCAGCTTTCTCAGCGGGAGTGTCTCCTACGAGCAGTACTTC.

V gene TRBV5-6 combines with J gene TRBJ2-1, with D perhaps matching TRBD2 (6 bases). V was clipped by 4 bases and J by 14 bases, with 19 bases between them. Germline-derived CDR1 and CDR2 are SGHDT and YYEEEE. This CDR3 comprises 13 residues. The CDR3 coding sequence is TGTGCCAGCAGCCGCCCGGGACTGCCTATTGAGTTCTTC. Residues: CASSRPGLPIEFF.